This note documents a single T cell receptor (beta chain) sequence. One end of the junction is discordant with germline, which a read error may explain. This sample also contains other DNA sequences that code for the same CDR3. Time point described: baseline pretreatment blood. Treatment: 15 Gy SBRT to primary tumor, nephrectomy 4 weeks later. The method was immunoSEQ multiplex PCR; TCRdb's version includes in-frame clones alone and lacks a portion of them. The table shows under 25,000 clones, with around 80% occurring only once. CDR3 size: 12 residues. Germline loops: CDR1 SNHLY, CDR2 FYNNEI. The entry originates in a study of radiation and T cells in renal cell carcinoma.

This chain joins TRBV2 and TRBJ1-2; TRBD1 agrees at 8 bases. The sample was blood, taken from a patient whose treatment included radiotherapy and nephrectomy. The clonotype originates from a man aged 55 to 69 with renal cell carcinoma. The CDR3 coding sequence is TGCGCCAGCAGGGGGACAGGCTATGGCTACACCTTC. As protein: CASRGTGYGYTF.